Listed here are 25 T cell receptor beta chains from one sample, sequenced in a study of CD8+ T cells in alopecia areata. The sample's treatment: oral pan-JAK inhibitor, 5-10 mg twice daily. Extraction of RNA preceded its reverse transcription into cDNA, which served as the sequencing template. Sequencing was performed with immunoSEQ multiplex PCR; in TCRdb, only in-frame clones are kept and a portion is missing. The sample records 150,000 to 200,000 clones, roughly 60% being singletons. Sample: CD4+ T cells sorted from blood, taken at week 24, from a patient treated with tofacitinib. The origin of the receptors is a human donor with alopecia areata.

This clone has just a few counts. The CDR3 reads CASSPQTENNEQFF. The CDR3 DNA reads as TGCGCCAGCAGCCCCCAGACAGAAAACAATGAGCAGTTCTTC. V gene TRBV4-1 combines with J gene TRBJ2-1; a possible D gene is TRBD1 (5 bases). Germline V gives CDR1 MGHRA, CDR2 YSYEKL. The CDR3 covers 14 residues. The V and J ends lost 4 bases and 5 bases respectively, with 12 bases between them.

The rearrangement joins TRBV29-1 to TRBJ2-3; TRBD2 aligns across 8 bases. CDR1 and CDR2 (germline): SQVTM, ANQGSEA. J was trimmed by 2 bases and V by 1 base; bases with no gene match: 14. The CDR3 totals 18 residues. In DNA form, the CDR3 reads TGCAGCGTTGAAGTCACCACGCCGGTAGCGGGAACCACAGATACGCAGTATTTT. It yields the protein CSVEVTTPVAGTTDTQYF.

The chain has TRBV29-1 and TRBJ2-1; TRBD2 aligns across 13 bases. Looked up from germline, CDR1 is SQVTM and CDR2 is ANQGSEA. The CDR3 runs 15 residues. J was trimmed by 7 bases and V by 6 bases; bases with no gene match: 9. The CDR3 sequence is CSVPGLAGANNEQFF. Here the CDR3 DNA reads TGCAGCGTACCCGGACTAGCGGGAGCGAATAATGAGCAGTTCTTC.

This chain connects TRBV30 to TRBJ1-1; D gene unclear. This CDR3 spans 13 amino acids. Per the germline V gene, CDR1 is GTSNPN and CDR2 is SVGIG (reference sequence). Trimming cost V 0 bases and J 1 base, with 6 bases left between them. The CDR3 sequence: CAWSVQQNTEAFF. The DNA for the CDR3 is TGTGCCTGGAGTGTACAACAGAACACTGAAGCTTTCTTT.

This clone was counted a few times. The rearrangement joins TRBV29-1 to TRBJ1-1, with D unresolved. The V end was cut by 4 bases, the J end by 6 bases, with 15 bases between. CDR3 size: 13 residues. Germline V gives CDR1 SQVTM, CDR2 ANQGSEA. This chain's CDR3 is CSVGDHVGAEAFF. DNA of the CDR3: TGCAGCGTTGGAGACCACGTGGGCGCTGAAGCTTTCTTT.

V and J are TRBV5-6 and TRBJ1-2, with D tentatively TRBD1 (5 bases). Trimming took 0 bases from V and 5 from J, leaving 20 bases between them. Looked up from germline, CDR1 is SGHDT and CDR2 is YYEEEE. CDR3 length equals 17 residues. The CDR3 here is CASSLGLRDLIPYGYTF. Here the CDR3 DNA reads TGTGCCAGCAGCTTGGGATTGCGGGACCTGATCCCTTATGGCTACACCTTC.

The chain employs TRBV27 and TRBJ1-2, with TRBD1 matching over 7 bases. V lost 3 bases to trimming and J lost 2 bases; unmatched junction nucleotides: 6. The germline CDR1 and CDR2 sequences are MNHEY and SMNVEV (reference sequence). The CDR3 contains 15 residues. This chain's CDR3 is CASSFRGRGNYGYTF. The CDR3 bases are TGTGCCAGCAGTTTCAGGGGGAGGGGGAACTATGGCTACACCTTC.

The chain couples TRBV9 to TRBJ2-3; D assignment may be TRBD1 or TRBD2 (5 bases each). Trimming pared 0 bases from V and 3 bases from J, leaving 11 bases between. Germline-derived CDR1 and CDR2 are SGDLS and YYNGEE. This CDR3 spans 15 amino acids. The CDR3 DNA is TGTGCCAGCAGCGTAGTAGGGGACGGGACAGATACGCAGTATTTT. Its protein is CASSVVGDGTDTQYF.

The rearrangement links TRBV28 to TRBJ1-4; maybe TRBD1 (6 bases). Germline lookup yields CDR1 MDHEN and CDR2 SYDVKM. The CDR3 consists of 15 residues. V was cut by 2 bases and J by 7 bases, with 14 bases left in between. This chain's CDR3 is CASSLTWQGSEKLFF. The CDR3 bases are TGTGCCAGCAGTTTAACGTGGCAGGGGAGTGAAAAACTGTTTTTT.

J is TRBJ1-3 and V is TRBV28; no clear D gene. CDR3 size: 14 residues. CDR1 and CDR2 (germline): MDHEN, SYDVKM. Trimming pared 5 bases from V and 7 bases from J, leaving 15 bases between. The CDR3, as DNA: TGTGCCAGCAGTCCACCCAACCTCCCTAACACCATATATTTT. It translates to CASSPPNLPNTIYF.

This chain joins TRBV28 and TRBJ2-1; D is unclear. Germline V gene sequence: CDR1 MDHEN, CDR2 SYDVKM. The V gene lost 3 bases and the J gene lost 6 bases, with 9 bases spanning the gap. This CDR3 region has 13 residues. The CDR3 sequence is CASSFLDINEQFF. CDR3 bases: TGTGCCAGCAGTTTCTTAGATATCAATGAGCAGTTCTTC.

The V and J genes are TRBV19 and TRBJ2-5; 10 nucleotides agree with TRBD1. After removal of 6 bases from V and 2 bases from J, the junction contained 9 bases not matched to a gene. This CDR3 is built from 16 residues. Germline CDR1 and CDR2: LNHDA and SQIVND (reference sequence). CDR3 sequence (DNA): TGTGCCAGTAGCTCGGCTCCGGGACAGGGGCAAGAGACCCAGTACTTC. The encoded protein is CASSSAPGQGQETQYF.

In this sample, this clone turned up a few times. The rearrangement joins TRBV5-1 to TRBJ1-1, with no clear D. V gave up 1 base and J gave up 5 bases, with 15 bases separating them. The CDR3 is made up of 15 amino acids. Per germline, CDR1 SGHRS and CDR2 YFSETQ. CDR3 sequence: CASSLTAAVGTEAFF. CDR3 bases: TGCGCCAGCAGCTTGACTGCTGCAGTTGGGACTGAAGCTTTCTTT.

In nucleotides, the CDR3 is TGTGCCATCAGTGTGGGGGGGACGGTGAGCTCTGGAAACACCATATATTTT. As protein: CAISVGGTVSSGNTIYF. The chain has TRBV10-3 and TRBJ1-3, with TRBD1 as a possible D gene (5 bases). This CDR3 contains 17 residues. Germline V gives CDR1 ENHRY, CDR2 SYGVKD. The V end was cut by 4 bases, the J end by 0 bases, with 16 bases between.

The V gene is TRBV5-6, the J gene TRBJ1-4, with D unresolved. The CDR3 has 14 residues. Germline assignment: CDR1 SGHDT and CDR2 YYEEEE. Trimming cost V 4 bases and J 7 bases, with 14 bases left between them. The CDR3 region has the DNA TGTGCCAGCAGCATGGTTAGTCGGGGTGAAAAACTGTTTTTT. It is translated as CASSMVSRGEKLFF.

The chain carries TRBV30 and TRBJ2-7, with a tentative D call TRBD1 (5 bases). CDR3 length equals 15 residues. Germline assignment: CDR1 GTSNPN and CDR2 SVGIG (reference sequence). V was cut by 4 bases and J by 0 bases, with 16 bases left in between. The CDR3 spells CAWNSWTRSSYEQYF. The CDR3 region has the DNA TGTGCCTGGAATTCTTGGACAAGGAGCTCCTACGAGCAGTACTTC.

This clone appeared once. The CDR3 protein is CASSFRDQPQHF. The CDR3, as DNA: TGTGCCAGCAGCTTCAGAGATCAGCCCCAGCATTTT. The chain has TRBV7-2 and TRBJ1-5; D is uncertain. The CDR3 extends over 12 amino acids. Trimming pared 3 bases from V and 5 bases from J, leaving 5 bases between. The germline CDR1 and CDR2 sequences are SGHTA and FQGNSA.

V and J are TRBV6-5 and TRBJ2-1, with D perhaps matching TRBD2 (6 bases). Deletions cut 6 bases from V and 6 bases from J, with 18 bases between. The CDR3 length is 15 residues. The germline V gene has CDR1 MNHEY and CDR2 SVGAGI. Here the CDR3 DNA reads TGTGCCAGCAGGAGGGGACTTTTCCCTTCCAATGAGCAGTTCTTC. It yields the protein CASRRGLFPSNEQFF.

This clone occurred once. This chain uses TRBV6-5 with TRBJ2-7; D perhaps matches TRBD2 (6 bases). Germline CDR1 is MNHEY and CDR2 is SVGAGI. This CDR3 region has 12 residues. CDR3 nucleotide sequence: TGTGCATCGTACGGGAGACCTTACGAGCAGTACTTC. Translated: CASYGRPYEQYF.

V and J are TRBV30 and TRBJ1-1, with 8 bases fitting TRBD1. From germline, CDR1 is GTSNPN and CDR2 SVGIG (reference sequence). The CDR3 spans 12 residues. With 7 bases clipped from V and 4 bases from J, the junction kept 5 bases outside the gene matches. CDR3: CAYYTGGTEAFF. In DNA, the CDR3 is TGTGCCTACTATACAGGGGGCACTGAAGCTTTCTTT. The full variable domain, rest sourced from reference TRBV30 and TRBJ1-1, is SQTIHQWPATLVQPVGSPLSLECTVEGTSNPNLYWYRQAAGRGLQLLFYSVGIGQISSEVPQNLSASRPQDRQFILSSKKLLLSDSGFYLCAYYTGGTEAFFGQGTRLTVV.

The rearrangement links TRBV18 to TRBJ2-7; a possible D gene is TRBD1 (5 bases). CDR3 size: 14 residues. V dropped 3 bases and J dropped 0 bases, with 9 bases sitting between them. Germline values: CDR1 KGHSH, CDR2 LQKENI. The CDR3 reads CASSPRQNSYEQYF. The DNA for the CDR3 is TGTGCCAGCTCACCCCGACAGAACTCCTACGAGCAGTACTTC.

The chain recombines TRBV7-9 with TRBJ1-2; 7 bases fit TRBD1. V shed 3 bases and J 7 bases; nucleotides not matched to a gene: 5. The germline V gene encodes CDR1 SEHNR and CDR2 FQNEAQ (reference sequence). This CDR3 is built from 13 residues. CDR3 amino acids: CASSFRQGTGYTF. In DNA, the CDR3 is TGTGCCAGCAGCTTCCGACAGGGCACTGGCTACACCTTC. The complete variable domain, with remaining parts taken from reference TRBV7-9 and TRBJ1-2, reads DTGVSQNPRHKITKRGQNVTFRCDPISEHNRLYWYRQTLGQGPEFLTYFQNEAQLEKSRLLSDRFSAERPKGSFSTLEIQRTEQGDSAMYLCASSFRQGTGYTFGSGTRLTVV.

This chain uses TRBV7-2 with TRBJ2-7; D may match TRBD1 or TRBD2 (5 bases each). CDR1 is SGHTA, CDR2 FQGNSA, per germline. The V end was cut by 0 bases, the J end by 2 bases, with 8 bases between. The CDR3 is made up of 14 amino acids. This CDR3 is CASSLAGTTYEQYF. The CDR3 nucleotides are TGTGCCAGCAGCTTAGCCGGGACGACCTACGAGCAGTACTTC.

In its sample, this clone was seen many times. As DNA, the CDR3 is TGTGCAAGTCGCTTAGCGGGGACAGGGGGCATTTCAGCTTTCTTT. Its protein product is CASRLAGTGGISAFF. The V call is TRBV12-2, the J call TRBJ1-1; the DNA was not compared with TRBD1, the D call given in the table. TRBV12-2 is a listed pseudogene. The CDR3 sequence is 15 residues long.

The count of this clone is one. The chain links TRBV5-4 to TRBJ2-3; D not resolved. This CDR3 is 15 amino acids long. Germline-derived CDR1 and CDR2 are SGHNT and YYREEE (reference sequence). V lost 2 bases and J lost 0, with 10 bases in between. As DNA, the CDR3 is TGTGCCAGCAGCTTTTACGCTATTAGCACAGATACGCAGTATTTT. It encodes CASSFYAISTDTQYF.